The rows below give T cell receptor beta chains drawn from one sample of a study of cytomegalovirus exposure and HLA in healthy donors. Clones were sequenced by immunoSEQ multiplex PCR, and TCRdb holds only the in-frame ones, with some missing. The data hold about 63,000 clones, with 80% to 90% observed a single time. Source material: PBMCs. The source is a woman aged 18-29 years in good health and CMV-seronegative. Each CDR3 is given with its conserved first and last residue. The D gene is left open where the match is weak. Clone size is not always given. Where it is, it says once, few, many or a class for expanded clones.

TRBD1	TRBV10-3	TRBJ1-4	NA	CAISDPQTGPNEKLFF	TGTGCCATCAGTGATCCTCAGACAGGGCCTAATGAAAAACTGTTTTTT
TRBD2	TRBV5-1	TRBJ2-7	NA	CASSLVAGVHGEQYF	TGCGCCAGCAGCTTGGTGGCGGGGGTGCACGGCGAGCAGTACTTC
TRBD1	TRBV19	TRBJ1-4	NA	CASEGQSNEKLFF	TGTGCCAGTGAGGGACAGTCTAATGAAAAACTGTTTTTT
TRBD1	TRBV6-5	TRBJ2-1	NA	CASSYPGQGENEQFF	TGTGCCAGCAGTTATCCGGGACAGGGAGAGAATGAGCAGTTCTTC
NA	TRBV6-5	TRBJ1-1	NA	CASSYSGRGAEAFF	TGTGCCAGCAGTTACTCAGGGAGGGGAGCTGAAGCTTTCTTT
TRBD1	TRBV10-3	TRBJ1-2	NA	CAISRDRDDGYTF	TGTGCCATCAGTCGGGACAGGGATGATGGCTACACCTTC
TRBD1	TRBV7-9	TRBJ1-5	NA	CASSLGAGGDGNQPQHF	TGTGCCAGCAGCTTAGGGGCAGGGGGCGATGGAAATCAGCCCCAGCATTTT
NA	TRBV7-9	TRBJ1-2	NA	CASSPGGDGYTF	TGTGCCAGCAGCCCGGGGGGAGACGGCTACACCTTC
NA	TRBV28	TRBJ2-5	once	CASSSLRGRRETQYF	TGTGCCAGCAGTTCCCTTAGAGGCCGGCGGGAGACCCAGTACTTC
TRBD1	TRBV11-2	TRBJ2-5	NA	CASSLDPGQGWETQYF	TGTGCCAGCAGCTTAGATCCAGGACAGGGGTGGGAGACCCAGTACTTC
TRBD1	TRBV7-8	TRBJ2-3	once	CASSYGTGVADTQYF	TGTGCCAGCAGCTACGGGACAGGGGTGGCAGATACGCAGTATTTT
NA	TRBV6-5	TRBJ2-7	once	CASSEVMYSEQYF	TGTGCCAGCAGTGAAGTTATGTACAGCGAGCAGTACTTC
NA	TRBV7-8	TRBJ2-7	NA	CASSLVPSTSSYEQYF	TGTGCCAGCAGCTTAGTGCCCAGCACTAGCTCCTACGAGCAGTACTTC
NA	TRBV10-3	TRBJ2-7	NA	CAISESTGDYEQYF	TGTGCCATCAGTGAGTCAACGGGGGACTACGAGCAGTACTTC
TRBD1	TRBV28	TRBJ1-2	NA	CASTTGGQGGGYTF	TGTGCCAGCACCACAGGGGGACAGGGCGGAGGCTACACCTTC
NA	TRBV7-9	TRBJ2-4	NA	CASSLAGVSADIQYF	TGTGCCAGCAGCTTGGCAGGGGTTAGTGCGGACATTCAGTACTTC